Presented here are 23 T cell receptor beta chains from one specimen sequenced in a study of blood T cell repertoires in COVID-19. Generated by immunoSEQ multiplex PCR, the TCRdb table keeps only in-frame clones and is missing some. The data show hundreds of thousands of clones, 75% to 90% seen once. The source material was peripheral blood. These receptors all come from a woman in her 70s with COVID-19, enrolled during active disease.

CDR3 loop: CASSYRGLEQYF. CDR3 nucleotides: TGTGCCAGCAGCTACAGGGGCCTGGAGCAGTACTTC. The chain uses TRBV27 and TRBJ2-7; TRBD1 aligns across 7 bases. This CDR3 contains 12 residues. V lost 6 bases, J lost 7 bases, and 6 bases stayed unmatched. Germline assignment: CDR1 MNHEY and CDR2 SMNVEV (reference sequence).

The chain carries TRBV11-2 and TRBJ1-4, with D hard to call. Germline CDR1 and CDR2: SGHAT and FQNNGV. The V gene lost 1 base and the J gene lost 8 bases, with 5 bases spanning the gap. CDR3 size: 12 residues. The CDR3 bases are TGTGCCAGCAGCTTAGGAGGGGAAAAACTGTTTTTT. Amino acid sequence: CASSLGGEKLFF.

This chain connects TRBV5-4 to TRBJ1-1, with 8 positions matching TRBD1. Germline-derived CDR1 and CDR2 are SGHNT and YYREEE (reference sequence). Trimming removed 2 bases from V and 2 bases from J; junction bases left unmatched: 5. The CDR3 is 15 amino acids. The CDR3 DNA reads as TGTGCCAGCAGCTTTGGACAGGGCCAAAACACTGAAGCTTTCTTT. Protein product: CASSFGQGQNTEAFF.

The chain uses TRBV7-8 and TRBJ1-2; D gene ambiguous. The V end was cut by 2 bases, the J end by 7 bases, with 11 bases between. The V gene's germline CDR1 is SGHVS and CDR2 FQNEAQ. The CDR3 has 13 amino acids. CDR3 bases: TGTGCCAGCAGCTTACTAGGCCTAGGTGGCTACACCTTC. It yields the protein CASSLLGLGGYTF.

This clone was counted a few times. The chain couples TRBV29-1 to TRBJ2-3; possibly TRBD2 for D (5 bases). This CDR3 contains 15 residues. V was shortened by 0 bases and J by 1 base, with 11 bases between the two germline ends. Germline assignment: CDR1 SQVTM and CDR2 ANQGSEA. DNA for the CDR3: TGCAGCGTTGAAGAACGGGGAAGTCGCACAGATACGCAGTATTTT. It translates to CSVEERGSRTDTQYF.

V gene TRBV12-3 or TRBV12-4 combines with J gene TRBJ2-7, with 9 bases aligning to TRBD1. The V and J ends lost 3 bases and 6 bases, in that order; junction bases with no gene match: 3. This CDR3 has 13 residues. The CDR3 DNA reads TGTGCCAGCAGTTTTGGGACAGGGCCCGAGCAGTACTTC. As protein: CASSFGTGPEQYF.

The chain combines TRBV7-9 with TRBJ1-1; D is undetermined. CDR3 length: 13 amino acids. The ends were cut back, 6 bases at V and 4 bases at J, with 12 bases in the middle. Germline values: CDR1 SEHNR, CDR2 FQNEAQ (reference sequence). The CDR3 loop reads CASRTVVPTEAFF. The CDR3 DNA reads TGTGCCAGCAGAACCGTAGTCCCCACTGAAGCTTTCTTT.

This clone was observed a few times. The chain recombines TRBV19 with TRBJ1-2, with D possibly being TRBD1 (6 bases). Germline V gene sequence: CDR1 LNHDA, CDR2 SQIVND (reference sequence). Between the trimmed V and J ends, which lost 4 bases and 9 bases, there was a span of 21 bases. This CDR3 spans 15 amino acids. As DNA, the CDR3 is TGTGCCAGTAGTACAATTTCCGGGACACCGGCGAGCTACACCTTC. It yields the protein CASSTISGTPASYTF. Full variable domain (remainder filled in from reference TRBV19 and TRBJ1-2): DGGITQSPKYLFRKEGQNVTLSCEQNLNHDAMYWYRQDPGQGLRLIYYSQIVNDFQKGDIAEGYSVSREKKESFPLTVTSAQKNPTAFYLCASSTISGTPASYTFGSGTRLTVV.

V and J are TRBV7-2 and TRBJ2-7, with D maybe TRBD1 (6 bases). The germline V gene has CDR1 SGHTA and CDR2 FQGNSA. V lost 2 bases and J 5 bases, leaving 7 bases between the germline ends. This CDR3 comprises 12 residues. The CDR3 DNA reads TGTGCCAGCAGCTTACGACAGGACGAGCAGTACTTC. Its translation is CASSLRQDEQYF.

This chain links TRBV29-1 with TRBJ1-2, with a weak D call TRBD1 (5 bases). V dropped 4 bases and J dropped 4 bases, with 13 bases sitting between them. CDR3 size: 13 residues. The germline V gene encodes CDR1 SQVTM and CDR2 ANQGSEA. The CDR3, as DNA: TGCAGCGTTGTCCGCGACAGTTCCTATGGCTACACCTTC. It codes for CSVVRDSSYGYTF.

The chain recombines TRBV4-2 with TRBJ2-1; 7 bases fit TRBD1. Germline CDR1 LGHNA, CDR2 YNFKEQ. The CDR3 runs to 16 residues. After removal of 0 bases from V and 10 bases from J, the junction contained 12 bases not matched to a gene. The CDR3 DNA is TGTGCCAGCAGCCAAGAAGCGACAGGGAATGGCGGGGAGCAGTTCTTC. Amino acid sequence: CASSQEATGNGGEQFF.

The rearrangement links TRBV30 to TRBJ1-6, with 9 bases fitting TRBD1. Germline-derived CDR1 and CDR2 are GTSNPN and SVGIG (reference sequence). V shed 2 bases, J shed 7 bases, and the junction held 3 bases outside the gene matches. This CDR3 has 14 amino acids. This CDR3 is CAWSTGTGNSPLHF. CDR3 bases: TGTGCCTGGAGTACCGGGACAGGGAATTCACCCCTCCACTTT. Complete variable domain (other parts from reference TRBV30 and TRBJ1-6): SQTIHQWPATLVQPVGSPLSLECTVEGTSNPNLYWYRQAAGRGLQLLFYSVGIGQISSEVPQNLSASRPQDRQFILSSKKLLLSDSGFYLCAWSTGTGNSPLHFGNGTRLTVT.

V is TRBV10-1 and J is TRBJ2-5; perhaps TRBD2 as D (6 bases). With 5 bases removed from V and 4 bases from J, the gap between germline ends came to 17 bases. CDR3 length: 15 residues. CDR1 is WNHNN and CDR2 is SYGVQD in the germline V gene (reference sequence). The CDR3 is CASSPTGGNTETQYF. The CDR3, as DNA: TGCGCCAGCAGTCCAACAGGAGGGAATACAGAGACCCAGTACTTC.

V usage is TRBV5-1 and J usage is TRBJ2-3, with a possible D match to TRBD1 (7 bases). Trimming shortened V by 0 bases and J by 3 bases, and 14 bases separated the two germline ends. The CDR3 has 16 residues. From germline, CDR1 is SGHRS and CDR2 YFSETQ. CDR3 nucleotide sequence: TGCGCCAGCAGCTTGGCCTCAGGGGGGAATACAGATACGCAGTATTTT. Translating gives CASSLASGGNTDTQYF.

The CDR3: CASGPDRTNTEAFF. CDR3 in DNA: TGTGCCAGCGGACCCGACAGGACGAACACTGAAGCTTTCTTT. The V gene is TRBV7-2, the J gene TRBJ1-1; weak D call: TRBD1 (6 bases). Between the trimmed V and J ends, which lost 8 bases and 1 base, there was a span of 14 bases. The CDR3 length is 14 residues. Per germline, CDR1 SGHTA and CDR2 FQGNSA.

With respect to this clone: Other DNA sequences of this sample code for an identical CDR3. The V call is TRBV3-1 (or the pseudogene TRBV3-2), the J call TRBJ1-2; 10 bases are a match to TRBD1. The CDR3 is made up of 14 amino acids. The trim removed 4 bases at V and 7 bases at J, leaving 6 bases unmatched. The germline V gene encodes CDR1 LGHDT and CDR2 YNNKEL (reference sequence). In DNA, the CDR3 is TGTGCCAGCAGCCCCCGACAGGGGGCGGGTGGCTACACCTTC. This codes for CASSPRQGAGGYTF.

This clone was seen once. This chain uses TRBV6-6 with TRBJ1-5; weak D call: TRBD1 (5 bases). CDR1 and CDR2 (germline): MNHNY, SVGAGI (reference sequence). The CDR3 is made up of 14 amino acids. The ends were cut back, 11 bases at V and 0 bases at J, with 14 bases in the middle. The CDR3 DNA sequence: TGTGCCGCCCGGGGGGTCTATAGCAATCAGCCCCAGCATTTT. Its protein is CAARGVYSNQPQHF.

V and J are TRBV29-1 and TRBJ2-1, with TRBD2 matching over 11 bases. Germline V gives CDR1 SQVTM, CDR2 ANQGSEA. CDR3 length: 12 residues. Trimming took 5 bases from V and 16 from J; bases not matched to a gene: 10. CDR3 in amino acids: CSVTLAGDGFFF. DNA for the CDR3: TGCAGCGTTACACTAGCGGGGGACGGTTTTTTCTTC.

The rearrangement uses TRBV29-1 and TRBJ2-7; TRBD1 might be the D (6 bases). Trimming pared 5 bases from V and 8 bases from J, leaving 19 bases between. The CDR3 runs 13 residues. CDR1 is SQVTM, CDR2 ANQGSEA, per germline. The CDR3 reads CSVTQGPGSKQYF. CDR3 coding DNA: TGCAGCGTTACACAGGGCCCTGGATCCAAGCAGTACTTC.

The chain couples TRBV30 to TRBJ1-5; D is unresolved. Germline V gene sequence: CDR1 GTSNPN, CDR2 SVGIG (reference sequence). The V end lost 0 bases, the J end lost 4 bases, and 4 bases lay between the germline ends. The CDR3 totals 12 residues. CDR3 sequence: CAWSVLNQPQHF. CDR3 DNA: TGTGCCTGGAGTGTTTTAAATCAGCCCCAGCATTTT.

This rearrangement joins TRBV28 to TRBJ1-2; TRBD1 matches 7 bases. The CDR3 is 15 amino acids. After removal of 4 bases from V and 2 bases from J, the junction contained 7 bases not matched to a gene. The germline V gene encodes CDR1 MDHEN and CDR2 SYDVKM. In DNA, the CDR3 is TGTGCCAGCAGTTCACCTGGGACAGCCAACTATGGCTACACCTTC. Residues: CASSSPGTANYGYTF.

This chain links TRBV3-1 (or the pseudogene TRBV3-2) with TRBJ2-1; 8 nucleotides match TRBD2. The ends lost 3 bases at V and 10 bases at J; junction bases unmatched: 2. Germline values: CDR1 LGHDT, CDR2 YNNKEL (reference sequence). The CDR3 contains 12 residues. CDR3: CASSHRGGEQFF. The CDR3 nucleotides are TGTGCCAGCAGCCACCGGGGGGGGGAGCAGTTCTTC.

This rearrangement joins TRBV27 to TRBJ1-6; no firm D call. The germline CDR1 and CDR2 sequences are MNHEY and SMNVEV (reference sequence). The CDR3 runs 17 residues. V lost 6 bases to trimming and J lost 4 bases, with 19 bases between them. The CDR3 region has the DNA TGTGCCAGCAGCCTGACGACTGAATCCAGTTATAATTCACCCCTCCACTTT. It encodes CASSLTTESSYNSPLHF.